These T cell receptor beta chains were read from a single sample in a study of CXCR3-negative and CXCR3-positive naive CD8 T cells. TCRdb re-called the 5' RACE reads, yielding one record per CDR3 amino acid sequence without DNA. The table for this sample gives 150,000 to 180,000 distinct CDR3 sequences. Sequenced input: naive CXCR3+ CD8+ T cells from blood. These receptors were obtained from a human donor in good health. Some clones in this sample may be carry-over from other donors' samples. CDR3s include the opening cysteine and the closing phenylalanine or tryptophan.

v_call	j_call	cdr3_aa
TRBV6-2/TRBV6-3	TRBJ2-1	CASSYEGLRSLF
TRBV12-5	TRBJ2-1	CASGTTPLSYNEQFF
TRBV7-6	TRBJ2-3	CASSLLAGGVTDTQYF
TRBV6-1	TRBJ2-7	CASSELRGQGILREQYF
TRBV3-1	TRBJ2-1	CASSQEPSDEVGLAGEGEQFF
TRBV7-9	TRBJ2-3	CASSFSAGGLSTDTQYF
TRBV5-1	TRBJ1-6	CASSGRQGEPPLHF
TRBV7-6	TRBJ1-1	CASSLAGRGETEAFF
TRBV7-6	TRBJ2-2	CASRIDYTGELFF
TRBV3-1	TRBJ2-7	CASSPLRTSPYEQYF
TRBV7-8	TRBJ2-1	CASSLGSQGDNEQFF
TRBV28	TRBJ2-3	CASSLWGTGGTDTQYF
TRBV15	TRBJ1-6	CATSRVARLGRDSPLHF
TRBV30	TRBJ2-7	CAWSGAVPYEQYF
TRBV23-1	TRBJ2-3	CASSQSRRDSTDTQYF
TRBV20-1	TRBJ2-7	CSAYSRDSSYEQYF
TRBV13	TRBJ1-1	CASSLGARMNTEAFF
TRBV28	TRBJ2-7	CASLDRGQVEQYF
TRBV5-6	TRBJ1-1	CASSLDLTGDTFF
TRBV29-1	TRBJ2-6	CSVLGSGANVLTF
TRBV28	TRBJ2-3	CASSPHVAGGRGTQYF
TRBV7-7	TRBJ2-2	CASSSGLAGDGSWAGELFF
TRBV4-3	TRBJ2-7	CASSQDRQPTYEQYF
TRBV12-3/TRBV12-4	TRBJ2-5	CASSFGLAGRETQYF
TRBV6-2/TRBV6-3	TRBJ1-1	CASSYGQGLEAFF
TRBV5-1	TRBJ2-7	CASTQKAWAGVTGSSYEQYF
TRBV14	TRBJ2-7	CASSQEIWGGPSYEQYF
TRBV28	TRBJ2-7	CASSFSTLYEQYF
TRBV29-1	TRBJ2-7	CSVQGTAGEQYF
TRBV6-5	TRBJ1-1	CASRLSTEAFF
TRBV7-6	TRBJ2-1	CASSLSNNEQFF
TRBV5-6	TRBJ2-7	CASSPGLAGGSREQYF
TRBV7-9	TRBJ2-3	CASSQRDGGDRDTQYF
TRBV4-3	TRBJ2-1	CASSQDRNTPGNEQFF
TRBV2	TRBJ2-7	CASSDVETSSYEQYF
TRBV7-6	TRBJ2-7	CASSLAEDEQYF
TRBV4-3	TRBJ2-1	CASSQEGLHNEQFF
TRBV7-3	TRBJ2-1	CASSQGAGGPLDNEQFF
TRBV9	TRBJ2-3	CASSVTGLETDTQYF
TRBV12-3/TRBV12-4	TRBJ2-1	CASRAAGGIYNEQFF
TRBV4-1	TRBJ2-3	CASSQDRPLAGGWDTQYF
TRBV7-3	TRBJ2-4	CASSFRTSGSYGRNPKNIQYF
TRBV12-3/TRBV12-4	TRBJ1-2	CASLTGEGYTF
TRBV20-1	TRBJ2-7	CSASGLPAEQYF
TRBV4-2	TRBJ1-4	CASSQEGGQGHEKLFF
TRBV20-1	TRBJ2-5	CSAVLGFQETQYF
TRBV28	TRBJ1-6	CASSFAGLNSPLHF
TRBV20-1	TRBJ1-1	CSARRSGPMNTEAFF
TRBV4-2	TRBJ2-2	CASSQELGNTGELFF
TRBV7-8	TRBJ2-1	CASSLARSGNEQFF
TRBV15	TRBJ1-2	CATSRDPGGHYGYTF
TRBV7-2	TRBJ2-5	CASSLKGRLADLETQYF
TRBV11-2	TRBJ1-1	CASSSHPPGAGNTEAFF
TRBV29-1	TRBJ2-1	CSVEEGSYNEQFF